This TCR beta chain was obtained from a study of shared clonotypes between healthy human individuals. At the level of the study: Used for every donor were three CD4 naive, three CD4 memory, two CD8 naive and one CD8 memory plate.

Study-level findings and limits: Compared with memory subsets, naive subsets generally had larger estimated richness.

In the authors' workflow: Filtering of immunoSEQ junctional sequences could not match full-length read filtering. Method: immunoSEQ multiplex PCR; TCRdb's copy keeps in-frame clones and lacks some. V, J and clone size are those of that table, while D and trimming were read from the DNA. The table has 600,000 or so clones, about 98% seen once. In regard to this clone: Its target is unknown.

Naive CD8 cells lacked CD45RO and underwent positive selection for CCR7, leaving out terminally differentiated effector memory CD45RA+ cells. None of the donors, who were healthy HIV-negative adults, had recently had acute infections or vaccinations. The CDR3 has 14 residues. Germline assignment: CDR1 SGDLS and CDR2 YYNGEE. Trimming stripped 4 bases from V and 2 bases from J, with 12 bases between. Material for sequencing was naive CD8+ T cells sorted from blood. The V gene is TRBV9, the J gene TRBJ1-1; D uncertain. The source is a man aged 30-40 years in good health. Written as DNA, the CDR3 is TGTGCCAGCAGCCCCCCCTTGGGAAACACTGAAGCTTTCTTT. Its translation: CASSPPLGNTEAFF.